Listed here are 11 T cell receptor beta chains from one sample, sequenced in a study of breast tumors, draining lymph nodes, adjacent tissues. Breast cancer patients provided tissue from their axillary draining lymph nodes. TCRdb reprocessed the multiplex PCR reads with MiXCR, giving one entry per CDR3 protein. The repertoire holds about 150,000 distinct CDR3 sequences, roughly 33% seen once, with 2.3% in the top ten. Material for sequencing was axillary lymph node tissue. These receptors came from a female donor with breast cancer. Some clones in this sample may be carry-over from other donors' samples.

The V call is TRBV4-1, the J call TRBJ2-5, with D maybe TRBD2 (7 bases). Deletions cut 4 bases from V and 4 bases from J, with 25 bases between. Germline CDR1 is MGHRA and CDR2 is YSYEKL. This CDR3 region has 18 residues. The CDR3 coding sequence is TGCGCCAGCAGCCTCCGAGGTGGCAGGGAGGGGGAGCGAGAGACCCAGTACTTC. Translation gives CASSLRGGREGERETQYF.

This clonotype occurred many times. This may come from a read error, since a much larger clone is one base off. The chain links TRBV20-1 to TRBJ1-2; no definite D call. Trimming stripped 0 bases from V and 10 bases from J, with 15 bases between. Germline values: CDR1 DFQATT, CDR2 SNEGSKA (reference sequence). The CDR3 extends over 13 amino acids. CDR3 sequence reads: CSARDLGVAAYTF. The CDR3 bases are TGCAGTGCTAGAGATCTTGGGGTGGCTGCCTACACCTTC.

This clonotype was picked up many times. The V gene is TRBV11-2, the J gene TRBJ2-5; 13 positions agree with TRBD2. This CDR3 region has 16 residues. The V and J ends lost 5 bases and 5 bases, in that order; junction bases with no gene match: 8. Germline V CDR1 and CDR2: SGHAT, FQNNGV. This CDR3 is CASSATSGGAGETQYF. As DNA, the CDR3 is TGTGCCAGCAGCGCCACTAGCGGGGGGGCCGGGGAGACCCAGTACTTC.

Many counts were recorded for this clonotype. V gene TRBV6-2 or TRBV6-3 combines with J gene TRBJ2-1; possible D gene TRBD1, 6 bases. V lost 5 bases and J lost 4, with 12 bases in between. There are 14 residues in the CDR3. Germline values: CDR1 MNHEY, CDR2 SVGEGT. CDR3 sequence: CASSTGQLYNEQFF. The CDR3 DNA sequence: TGTGCCAGCAGTACTGGACAGTTATACAATGAGCAGTTCTTC.

For this clonotype: One end of the junction fails to match germline, which may point to a read error. V and J are TRBV5-1 and TRBJ2-7, with a possible D match to TRBD1 (6 bases). Germline V CDR1 and CDR2: SGHRS, YFSETQ. This CDR3 comprises 16 residues. In nucleotides, the CDR3 is TGCGCCAGCAGCCCTCTGACAGGATTAATGACCGGGGAGCTGTACTTC. Amino acids: CASSPLTGLMTGELYF.

The gene calls are TRBV20-1 and TRBJ2-3, with 16 positions matching TRBD2. Per germline, CDR1 DFQATT and CDR2 SNEGSKA (reference sequence). Trimming removed 6 bases from V and 4 bases from J; junction bases left unmatched: 1. This CDR3 is built from 14 residues. The DNA of the CDR3 is TGCAGTGCGGGACTAGCGGGGGGGCCAGATACGCAGTATTTT. Its protein is CSAGLAGGPDTQYF.

This clonotype was seen ten or more times. The V call is TRBV6-4, the J call TRBJ2-5; D gene uncertain. The CDR3 has 12 amino acids. Trimming stripped 7 bases from V and 3 bases from J, with 9 bases between. The germline gives CDR1 MRHNA, CDR2 SNTAGT. This CDR3 is CASIGNKETQYF. The DNA for the CDR3 is TGTGCCAGCATTGGCAACAAAGAGACCCAGTACTTC.

This clonotype was observed at least ten times. J is TRBJ2-7 and V is TRBV9; D possibly corresponds to TRBD2 (6 bases). Trimming removed 4 bases at V and 0 bases at J, with 14 bases between. In germline, CDR1 is SGDLS, CDR2 YYNGEE. This CDR3 has 15 residues. Written as DNA, the CDR3 is TGTGCCAGCAGCCCGGGGGAGCGGGTCTCCTACGAGCAGTACTTC. The encoded protein is CASSPGERVSYEQYF.

This clonotype was counted ten times or more. The junction departs from the called germline gene at one end, perhaps through a read error. This chain uses TRBV24-1 with TRBJ2-2, with D possibly matching TRBD2 (6 bases). Germline values: CDR1 KGHDR, CDR2 SFDVKD. This CDR3 has 13 amino acids. This CDR3 is CATKETNTGGLFF. CDR3 nucleotide sequence: TGTGCCACCAAGGAAACCAACACCGGGGGGCTGTTTTTT.

There are many counts of this clonotype. A much larger clone lies one base from this, so it may be a read error. The chain couples TRBV7-9 to TRBJ2-6; D is possibly TRBD1 (5 bases). The CDR3 runs 15 residues. The germline V gene has CDR1 SEHNR and CDR2 FQNEAQ (reference sequence). CDR3 DNA: TGTGCCAGCAGCTTACATATCTCTGGGGCCAACGTCCTGCCTTTC. This codes for CASSLHISGANVLPF.

This clonotype was observed a few times. It may be a read error: a sequence one base away is much more abundant. For the CDR3, the DNA is TGTGCCAGCAGCAGGACAACAGGGGGCGCGTACATTCAGTACTTC. Translation gives CASSRTTGGAYIQYF. This chain uses TRBV2 with TRBJ2-4; 9 bases map to TRBD1. This CDR3 has 15 amino acids. CDR1 is SNHLY, CDR2 FYNNEI, per germline. J lost 8 bases, V lost 6 bases, and 11 bases had no gene match.